The 23 T cell receptor beta chains listed next were all sequenced from one sample in a study of regulatory T cells in long-lasting Graves disease. Documented time point: newly diagnosed GD, antithyroid drugs for less than 3 months. RNA extracted from PBMCs served as the sequencing template. Construction of the TCR beta libraries employed iRepertoire HTBI primers in conjunction with Arm-PCR of CDR3 regions. MiXCR was run by TCRdb on the multiplex PCR reads, yielding one entry per CDR3 protein. The sample lists 450,000 to 650,000 distinct CDR3 sequences, 15% to 20% occurring once. These data also formed part of another study, on T cells in Graves' hyperthyroidism and ophthalmopathy.

The source material was peripheral blood mononuclear cells (PBMCs), sampled at new diagnosis, from a patient treated with antithyroid drugs. The source is a woman aged 35-65 years with Graves disease.

This clonotype was detected ten times or more. V usage is TRBV20-1 and J usage is TRBJ2-3; D unresolved. The ends were cut back, 3 bases at V and 6 bases at J, with 13 bases in the middle. From germline, CDR1 is DFQATT and CDR2 SNEGSKA (reference sequence). The CDR3 contains 13 residues. CDR3 amino acids: CSASEMLMDTQYF. CDR3 in DNA: TGCAGTGCTAGTGAGATGTTGATGGATACGCAGTATTTT.

Details on this clonotype: A much larger clone differs from this one at a single base, so this may be a read error. The chain employs TRBV2 and TRBJ2-6; a possible D gene is TRBD2 (7 bases). Germline V gene data show CDR1 as SNHLY and CDR2 as FYNNEI. The CDR3 length is 15 residues. As DNA, the CDR3 is TGTGTCAGCAGGAGGGGGGGGTCTGGGGCCAACGTCCTGACTTTC. This sequence encodes CVSRRGGSGANVLTF.

This clonotype was counted at least ten times. The chain carries TRBV7-6 and TRBJ2-3, with TRBD2 identical over 15 bases. The CDR3 contains 16 residues. The germline V gene has CDR1 SGHVS and CDR2 FNYEAQ. The J segment lost 6 bases and the V segment lost 1 base, leaving 2 bases of the junction unmatched. CDR3 DNA sequence: TGTGCCAGCAGCTTAGGGACTAGCGGGGGGGAGGATACGCAGTATTTT. It translates to CASSLGTSGGEDTQYF.

This clonotype was detected ten times or more. The V call is TRBV6-1, the J call TRBJ1-5; 12 bases align to TRBD1. The V gene's germline CDR1 is MNHNS and CDR2 SASEGT. The V segment lost 8 bases and the J segment 2 bases; nucleotides outside the gene matches: 7. This CDR3 comprises 16 residues. The DNA of the CDR3 is TGTGCCAGCGCGGGACAGGGGGCCGGAGGCAATCAGCCCCAGCATTTT. This sequence encodes CASAGQGAGGNQPQHF.

This clonotype was observed many times. The V and J genes are TRBV5-1 and TRBJ1-4; D is possibly TRBD1 (6 bases). CDR3 length: 14 amino acids. CDR1 and CDR2 (germline): SGHRS, YFSETQ. Trimming left V 1 base short and J 8 bases short, with 12 bases between. The CDR3 coding sequence is TGCGCCAGCAGCTTGATGGGGGGCCAAGAAAAACTGTTTTTT. As protein: CASSLMGGQEKLFF.

This clonotype has a count of ten or more. The chain uses TRBV12-3 or TRBV12-4 and TRBJ1-5; possible D gene TRBD1, 6 bases. This CDR3 contains 14 residues. V dropped 3 bases and J dropped 9 bases, with 15 bases sitting between them. As DNA, the CDR3 is TGTGCCAGCAGTTTCGGGACACTCGATCGGCCCCAGCATTTT. Translated, it gives CASSFGTLDRPQHF.

The genes are TRBV19 and TRBJ1-2; weak D call: TRBD1 (5 bases). The CDR3 has 14 amino acids. Deletions cut 5 bases from V and 5 bases from J, with 15 bases between. The germline gives CDR1 LNHDA, CDR2 SQIVND (reference sequence). The CDR3 bases are TGTGCCAGTAGTGGGGACCGGGGTAGGTATGGCTACACCTTC. Residues: CASSGDRGRYGYTF.

This clonotype was observed at least ten times. The rearrangement links TRBV3-1 to TRBJ2-3; D is perhaps TRBD2 (7 bases). The ends were cut back, 4 bases at V and 1 base at J, with 15 bases in the middle. The CDR3 covers 16 residues. Per the germline V gene, CDR1 is LGHDT and CDR2 is YNNKEL (reference sequence). The CDR3 loop is CASSPDIGGGTDTQYF. CDR3 bases: TGTGCCAGCAGCCCAGACATAGGGGGGGGCACAGATACGCAGTATTTT.

The table lists this clonotype with a few counts. V is TRBV24-1 and J is TRBJ2-1; 11 bases align to TRBD2. V lost 8 bases and J lost 0; bases outside the gene matches: 5. Germline lookup yields CDR1 KGHDR and CDR2 SFDVKD. The CDR3 has 16 residues. CDR3 nucleotide sequence: TGTGCCACCAAGCTAGCGGGGGGCCACTCCTACAATGAGCAGTTCTTC. Its protein is CATKLAGGHSYNEQFF.

This clonotype appeared a few times. V gene TRBV30 combines with J gene TRBJ1-2, with 7 bases fitting TRBD1. CDR3 length: 13 amino acids. Per the germline V gene, CDR1 is GTSNPN and CDR2 is SVGIG (reference sequence). V shed 4 bases, J shed 6 bases, and the junction held 8 bases outside the gene matches. CDR3: CAWTTKGGNGYTF. In DNA, the CDR3 is TGTGCCTGGACCACTAAAGGGGGCAATGGCTACACCTTC.

This clonotype has a count of ten or more. V and J are TRBV6-1 and TRBJ1-4; a weak D match, TRBD1 (6 bases). Trimming took off 4 bases at V and 7 bases at J, with 13 bases between the two ends. This CDR3 is built from 14 residues. CDR1 and CDR2 (germline): MNHNS, SASEGT. The chain's CDR3 is CASSGTTDSEKLFF. The CDR3 DNA is TGTGCCAGCAGTGGGACCACGGACAGTGAAAAACTGTTTTTT.

This clonotype was picked up many times. The chain employs TRBV30 and TRBJ2-2; no clear D gene. Between the trimmed V and J ends, which lost 2 bases and 4 bases, there was a span of 5 bases. From germline, CDR1 is GTSNPN and CDR2 SVGIG (reference sequence). This CDR3 is 12 amino acids long. DNA of the CDR3: TGTGCCTGGAGTATGTCCACCGGGGAGCTGTTTTTT. Protein product: CAWSMSTGELFF.

The V gene is TRBV7-9, the J gene TRBJ2-7, with 8 bases fitting TRBD2. J was trimmed by 0 bases and V by 3 bases; bases with no gene match: 10. Per the germline V gene, CDR1 is SEHNR and CDR2 is FQNEAQ (reference sequence). CDR3 length equals 17 residues. The DNA for the CDR3 is TGTGCCAGCAGCTTCCCTCTCGCGGGGGGACCCTCCTACGAGCAGTACTTC. This encodes CASSFPLAGGPSYEQYF.

The V call is TRBV29-1, the J call TRBJ1-3; D uncertain. CDR3 length: 13 amino acids. Trimming took off 5 bases at V and 3 bases at J, with 11 bases between the two ends. Germline V gives CDR1 SQVTM, CDR2 ANQGSEA. DNA of the CDR3: TGCAGCGTTCGGACGGGGTATGGAAACACCATATATTTT. Its translation is CSVRTGYGNTIYF.

This clonotype was seen ten or more times. The rearrangement links TRBV11-2 to TRBJ2-3; no reliable D call. CDR3 length: 15 residues. Trimming removed 0 bases at V and 2 bases at J, with 9 bases between. The germline V gene has CDR1 SGHAT and CDR2 FQNNGV. The CDR3 loop reads CASSLDGVPTDTQYF. The CDR3 DNA sequence: TGTGCCAGCAGCTTAGATGGGGTACCCACAGATACGCAGTATTTT.

The chain recombines TRBV6-1 with TRBJ2-3; 9 bases match TRBD1. Trimming cost V 8 bases and J 3 bases; bases outside gene matches: 12. CDR1 MNHNS and CDR2 SASEGT come from the germline V gene. The CDR3 is made up of 16 amino acids. As DNA, the CDR3 is TGTGCCAGCGCCCATGGTCCGGGACAGGGTACAGATACGCAGTATTTT. Translating it yields CASAHGPGQGTDTQYF.

Concerning this clonotype itself: One base away lies a much larger clone, so this may be a sequencing read error. The chain uses TRBV14 and TRBJ1-6; unclear D gene. The V gene's germline CDR1 is SGHDN and CDR2 FVKESK. The CDR3 has 13 amino acids. CDR3 DNA: TGTGCCAGCTCACCATCCGGTAATTTACCCCTCCACTTT. This sequence encodes CASSPSGNLPLHF.

This clonotype showed up many times. DNA for the CDR3: TGTGCCAGCAGCTTAGCGCACAGCCTGGACGGCTACACCTTC. Translated: CASSLAHSLDGYTF. The V and J genes are TRBV7-2 and TRBJ1-2; no clear D gene. Germline CDR1 and CDR2: SGHTA and FQGNSA. V was cut by 0 bases and J by 8 bases, with 13 bases left in between. The CDR3 has 14 amino acids.

V gene TRBV10-3 combines with J gene TRBJ2-3, with no clear D. CDR1 is ENHRY and CDR2 is SYGVKD in the germline V gene. Between the trimmed V and J ends, which lost 2 bases and 2 bases, there was a span of 8 bases. The CDR3 totals 14 residues. CDR3 in amino acids: CAISEVGFTDTQYF. In DNA, the CDR3 is TGTGCCATCAGTGAGGTGGGGTTCACAGATACGCAGTATTTT.

To note about this clonotype: A much larger clonotype is one base distant, so this may be a read error. This rearrangement joins TRBV4-1 to TRBJ2-5, with 7 bases that match TRBD2. This CDR3 contains 14 residues. Germline V lookup: CDR1 MGHRA, CDR2 YSYEKL. CDR3 protein: CSSSPPGGEETQYF. CDR3 coding DNA: TGCTCCAGCAGCCCCCCGGGAGGAGAGGAGACCCAGTACTTC.

Concerning this clonotype: A much larger clonotype is one base distant, so this may be a read error. The missing conserved phenylalanine or tryptophan at the end of this CDR3 makes a read error likely. The chain recombines TRBV12-3 or TRBV12-4 with TRBJ2-1; D might be TRBD1 or TRBD2, each matching 5 bases. The ends were cut back, 6 bases at V and 6 bases at J, with 15 bases in the middle. The CDR3 consists of 14 residues. The CDR3 coding sequence is TGTGCCAGCAGCTCAAAGAGGGGTCTCAATGAGCAGTTCCTC. As protein: CASSSKRGLNEQFL.

This clonotype turned up a few times. The rearrangement links TRBV3-1 to TRBJ2-6; 8 nucleotides line up with TRBD1. Germline V gene data show CDR1 as LGHDT and CDR2 as YNNKEL (reference sequence). Unmatched junction bases numbered 5, after V lost 4 bases and J lost 3 bases. This CDR3 is built from 16 residues. CDR3 loop: CASSPDRESGANVLTF. The CDR3 DNA sequence: TGTGCCAGCAGCCCGGACAGGGAAAGTGGGGCCAACGTCCTGACTTTC.

The chain joins TRBV20-1 to TRBJ2-5; D remains ambiguous. This CDR3 region has 14 residues. The ends were cut back, 4 bases at V and 5 bases at J, with 17 bases in the middle. Germline values: CDR1 DFQATT, CDR2 SNEGSKA (reference sequence). The CDR3 DNA is TGCAGTGCTACATTTTTTTACGCCGGGGAGACCCAGTACTTC. Protein sequence: CSATFFYAGETQYF.